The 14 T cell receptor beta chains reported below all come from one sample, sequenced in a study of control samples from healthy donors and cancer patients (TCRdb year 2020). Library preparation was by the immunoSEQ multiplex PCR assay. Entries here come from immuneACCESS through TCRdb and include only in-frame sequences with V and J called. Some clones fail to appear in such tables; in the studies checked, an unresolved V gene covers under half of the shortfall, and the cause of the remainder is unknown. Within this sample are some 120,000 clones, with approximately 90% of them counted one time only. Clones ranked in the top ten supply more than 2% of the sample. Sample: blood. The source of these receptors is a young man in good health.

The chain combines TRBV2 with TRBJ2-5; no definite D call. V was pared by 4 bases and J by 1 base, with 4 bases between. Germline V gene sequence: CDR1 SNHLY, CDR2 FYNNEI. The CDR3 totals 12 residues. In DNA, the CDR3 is TGTGCCAGCAGTGGGCCCCAAGAGACCCAGTACTTC. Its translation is CASSGPQETQYF.

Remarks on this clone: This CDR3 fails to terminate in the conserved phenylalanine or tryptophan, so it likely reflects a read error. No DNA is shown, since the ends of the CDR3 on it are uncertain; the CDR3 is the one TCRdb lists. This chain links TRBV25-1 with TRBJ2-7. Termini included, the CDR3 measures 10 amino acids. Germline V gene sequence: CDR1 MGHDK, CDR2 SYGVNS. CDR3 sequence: CASSVPDGSI.

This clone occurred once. In DNA, the CDR3 is TGTGCCAGCAGTGTACAGCGGGGTACGAACACTGAAGCTTTCTTT. It codes for CASSVQRGTNTEAFF. V is TRBV6-4 and J is TRBJ1-1; D is unresolved. From germline, CDR1 is MRHNA and CDR2 SNTAGT. The CDR3 is 15 amino acids. V lost 4 bases and J 1 base, leaving 13 bases between the germline ends.

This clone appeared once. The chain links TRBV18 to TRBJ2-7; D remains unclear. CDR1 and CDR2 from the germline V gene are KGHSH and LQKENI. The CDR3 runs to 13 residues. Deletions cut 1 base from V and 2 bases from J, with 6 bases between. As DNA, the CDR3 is TGTGCCAGCTCACCACGACAAGCCTACGAGCAGTACGTC. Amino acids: CASSPRQAYEQYV.

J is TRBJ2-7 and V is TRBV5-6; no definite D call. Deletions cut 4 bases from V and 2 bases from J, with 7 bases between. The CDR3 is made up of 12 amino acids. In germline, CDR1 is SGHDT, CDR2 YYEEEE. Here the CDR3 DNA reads TGTGCCAGCAGCCACGCAACCTACGAGCAGTACTTC. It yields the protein CASSHATYEQYF.

The CDR3: CASSLMDQPQHF. In DNA, the CDR3 is TGTGCCAGCAGCTTAATGGATCAGCCCCAGCATTTT. V is TRBV7-9 and J is TRBJ1-5; D not resolved. This CDR3 has 12 residues. The germline gives CDR1 SEHNR, CDR2 FQNEAQ (reference sequence). V lost 2 bases and J lost 5, with 4 bases in between.

In DNA form, the CDR3 reads TGTGCCAGCAGTTTATTAGTAGGGGCAGGGGGGGAGAACCAAGAGACCCAGTACTTC. Amino acid sequence: CASSLLVGAGGENQETQYF. V gene TRBV28 combines with J gene TRBJ2-5; the D gene could be TRBD1 or TRBD2 (7 bases each). Between the trimmed V and J ends, which lost 1 base and 0 bases, there was a span of 21 bases. The CDR3 is 19 amino acids. Germline V gene sequence: CDR1 MDHEN, CDR2 SYDVKM.

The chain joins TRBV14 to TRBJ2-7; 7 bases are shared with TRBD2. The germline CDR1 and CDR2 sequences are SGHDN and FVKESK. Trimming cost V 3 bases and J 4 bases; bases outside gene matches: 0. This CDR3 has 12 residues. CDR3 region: CASSQGGYEQYF. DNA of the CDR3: TGTGCCAGCAGCCAGGGGGGGTACGAGCAGTACTTC.

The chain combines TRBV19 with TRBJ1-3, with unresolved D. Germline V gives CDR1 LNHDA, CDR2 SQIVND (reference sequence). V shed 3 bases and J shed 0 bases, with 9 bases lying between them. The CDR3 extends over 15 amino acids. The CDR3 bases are TGTGCCAGTAGTATGTGGGCATACTCTGGAAACACCATATATTTT. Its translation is CASSMWAYSGNTIYF.

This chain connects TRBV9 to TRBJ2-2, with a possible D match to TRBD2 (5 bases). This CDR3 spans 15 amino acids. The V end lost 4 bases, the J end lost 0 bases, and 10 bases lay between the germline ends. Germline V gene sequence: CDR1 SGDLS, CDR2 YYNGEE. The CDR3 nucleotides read TGTGCCAGCAGCATCGGGATCGCGAACACCGGGGAGCTGTTTTTT. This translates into CASSIGIANTGELFF.

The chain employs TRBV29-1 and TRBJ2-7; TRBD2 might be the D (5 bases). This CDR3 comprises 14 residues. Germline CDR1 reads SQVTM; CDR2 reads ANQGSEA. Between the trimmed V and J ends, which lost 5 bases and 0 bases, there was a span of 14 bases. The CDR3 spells CSVLIITSSYEQYF. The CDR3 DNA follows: TGCAGCGTTCTAATTATCACTAGCTCCTACGAGCAGTACTTC.

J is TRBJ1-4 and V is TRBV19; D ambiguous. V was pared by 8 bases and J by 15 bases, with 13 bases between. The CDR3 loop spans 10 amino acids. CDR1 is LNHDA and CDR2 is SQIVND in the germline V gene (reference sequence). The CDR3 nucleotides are TGTGCCAGTTTGGGAGCCTGGTTGTTTTTT. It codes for CASLGAWLFF.

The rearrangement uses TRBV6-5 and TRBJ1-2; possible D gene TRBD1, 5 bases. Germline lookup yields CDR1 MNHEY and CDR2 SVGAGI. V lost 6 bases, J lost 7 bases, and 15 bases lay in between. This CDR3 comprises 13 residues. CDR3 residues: CASRRPGPRGYTF. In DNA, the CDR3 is TGTGCCAGCAGACGGCCAGGGCCGCGTGGCTACACCTTC.

Here the CDR3 reads CASTSLFRTDSTDTQYF. CDR3 DNA: TGCGCCAGCACCTCCCTCTTCAGGACGGACTCCACAGATACGCAGTATTTT. V usage is TRBV5-1 and J usage is TRBJ2-3; weak D call: TRBD2 (5 bases). CDR1 is SGHRS and CDR2 is YFSETQ in the germline V gene. The length of the CDR3 is 17 residues. V lost 6 bases, J lost 2 bases, and 22 bases lay in between. The full variable domain, rest sourced from reference TRBV5-1 and TRBJ2-3, is KAGVTQTPRYLIKTRGQQVTLSCSPISGHRSVSWYQQTPGQGLQFLFEYFSETQRNKGNFPGRFSGRQFSNSRSEMNVSTLELGDSALYLCASTSLFRTDSTDTQYFGPGTRLTVL.